The 13 T cell receptor beta chains reported below all come from one sample, sequenced in a study of metastatic and nonmetastatic thyroid tumors. Not a single patient had been given any form of treatment at any point before undergoing thyroid surgery. TCRdb re-called clones via MiXCR from the PCR reads. This sample has approximately 70,000 clones, with around 18% found just once. Sequencing was performed on blood. These receptors were obtained from a female donor with papillary thyroid cancer or a benign thyroid nodule (not recorded which). Some clones in this sample may be carry-over from other donors' samples.

This clone was observed at least ten times. The CDR3 DNA follows: TGTGCCAGCAGCGAGAGCGGGAGTGGGAACAATGAGCAGTTCTTC. This encodes CASSESGSGNNEQFF. The chain carries TRBV9 and TRBJ2-1, with 8 positions matching TRBD2. Per germline, CDR1 SGDLS and CDR2 YYNGEE. After removal of 3 bases from V and 5 bases from J, the junction contained 7 bases not matched to a gene. This CDR3 has 15 residues.

This clone occurred many times. This rearrangement joins TRBV15 to TRBJ2-7; 7 positions match TRBD2. CDR1 and CDR2 from the germline V gene are LNHNV and YYDKDF (reference sequence). This CDR3 has 17 amino acids. V gave up 1 base and J gave up 2 bases; unmatched junction bases: 11. Here the CDR3 DNA reads TGTGCCACCAGCAGAGTCTTTATAGCGGGTTGGGCCTACGAGCAGTACTTC. Translated, it gives CATSRVFIAGWAYEQYF.

This clone occurred many times. The rearrangement uses TRBV10-2 and TRBJ1-2, with TRBD1 matching over 7 bases. The CDR3 spans 13 residues. Unmatched junction bases numbered 5, after V lost 8 bases and J lost 2 bases. From germline, CDR1 is WSHSY and CDR2 SAAADI. In nucleotides, the CDR3 is TGCGCCAGCTTAGAGACAGGGAACTATGGCTACACCTTC. Residues: CASLETGNYGYTF.

Only a few counts were recorded for this clone. The rearrangement links TRBV27 to TRBJ2-7; 11 nucleotides align to TRBD2. The CDR3 spans 15 residues. Germline V gene data show CDR1 as MNHEY and CDR2 as SMNVEV (reference sequence). The V gene end was trimmed by 4 bases and the J gene end by 2 bases; junction bases not matched to a gene: 4. CDR3 region: CASSSRLAGTYEQYF. Written as DNA, the CDR3 is TGTGCCAGCAGTTCACGACTAGCGGGAACCTACGAGCAGTACTTC.

This clone has a count of ten or more. The chain joins TRBV7-3 to TRBJ2-1; the D is unclear. CDR1 SGHTA and CDR2 FQGTGA come from the germline V gene. The CDR3 has 14 amino acids. The germline V and J ends were trimmed by 4 bases and 9 bases, with 16 bases remaining between them. CDR3 residues: CASSYTGPWGEQFF. CDR3 coding DNA: TGTGCCAGCAGCTACACCGGGCCCTGGGGTGAGCAGTTCTTC.

This clone was observed many times. At one end, the junction sequence differs from germline, possibly due to a read error. The J gene is TRBJ2-7, the V gene TRBV11-2, with TRBD2 as a possible D gene (6 bases). This CDR3 contains 15 residues. Germline values: CDR1 SGHAT, CDR2 FQNNGV. The CDR3 DNA reads TGTGCCAGCAGCATAGACCCACTAGCAGACTACGAGCAGTACTTC. It is translated as CASSIDPLADYEQYF.

This clone appeared a few times. The CDR3 DNA reads TGTGCCAGCAGTTACCGGACTAGCAGAGCGAACACCGGGGAGCTGTTTTTT. This encodes CASSYRTSRANTGELFF. V is TRBV6-5 and J is TRBJ2-2, with TRBD2 identical over 8 bases. CDR1 is MNHEY and CDR2 is SVGAGI in the germline V gene. The CDR3 is 17 amino acids. J gave up 0 bases and V 2 bases, and 5 bases lay outside the gene matches.

The table lists this clone with a few counts. Distinct nucleotide sequences in the sample also encode this CDR3. The gene calls are TRBV6-2 or TRBV6-3 and TRBJ2-1, with D maybe TRBD2 (6 bases). The CDR3 covers 14 residues. V lost 9 bases, J lost 7 bases, and 19 bases lay in between. Per the germline V gene, CDR1 is MNHEY and CDR2 is SVGEGT. CDR3 region: CASSTWEVGNEQFF. The CDR3 DNA reads TGTGCCAGTAGTACCTGGGAGGTCGGTAATGAGCAGTTCTTC.

This clone has ten or more counts. This chain uses TRBV19 with TRBJ1-3, with 8 bases identical to TRBD1. Germline V gene data show CDR1 as LNHDA and CDR2 as SQIVND (reference sequence). V was pared by 7 bases and J by 3 bases, with 5 bases of the junction left unmatched. This CDR3 is built from 14 residues. CDR3 sequence reads: CASTIGTGGNTIYF. For the CDR3, the DNA is TGTGCCAGTACTATCGGGACAGGTGGAAACACCATATATTTT.

This clone was recorded many times. The V call is TRBV11-2, the J call TRBJ2-7; 9 bases agree with TRBD2. The length of the CDR3 is 15 residues. V shed 2 bases, J shed 5 bases, and the junction held 7 bases outside the gene matches. Germline CDR1 and CDR2: SGHAT and FQNNGV. The CDR3 reads CASSLYLAGGDEQYF. The CDR3 bases are TGTGCCAGCAGCTTATACCTCGCGGGAGGGGACGAGCAGTACTTC.

The chain couples TRBV15 to TRBJ1-1; D unresolved. This CDR3 has 14 amino acids. In germline, CDR1 is LNHNV, CDR2 YYDKDF (reference sequence). V dropped 0 bases and J dropped 7 bases, with 12 bases sitting between them. Here the CDR3 reads CATSRDLGRVEAFF. The DNA of the CDR3 is TGTGCCACCAGCAGAGATCTTGGGCGGGTTGAAGCTTTCTTT.

In regard to this clone: A much larger clone sits a single nucleotide away, making a read error possible. In the same sample, other DNA sequences code for this CDR3. This sequence joins TRBV11-1 and TRBJ2-1; 9 bases match TRBD2. V was clipped by 4 bases and J by 10 bases; unmatched bases: 8. CDR1 and CDR2 (germline): SGHAT, FQDESV (reference sequence). This CDR3 region has 14 residues. The CDR3 region has the DNA TGTGCCAGCAGCTCCACACGTACTAGCGGGGAGCAGTTCTTC. Protein: CASSSTRTSGEQFF.

This clone occurred many times. The CDR3 reads CASSSPTGRYYEQYF. The CDR3 DNA reads TGTGCCAGCAGTTCCCCAACCGGCAGGTACTACGAGCAGTACTTC. This chain links TRBV28 with TRBJ2-7; D gene unclear. Trimming cost V 4 bases and J 3 bases, with 16 bases left between them. Per germline, CDR1 MDHEN and CDR2 SYDVKM. The CDR3 extends over 15 amino acids.